This T cell receptor beta chain emerged from a study of T-cell reconstitution after alpha-beta-depleted transplantation in children listed by TCRdb under 2016. Regarding the complete study: The study quantitatively tracked T-cell immune reconstitution after TCRalphabeta/CD19-depleted allogeneic hematopoietic cell transplantation in children using TCR repertoire profiling. Paper-wide results and their limitations: Over subsequent months, a decline in hyperexpanded clone frequencies was noted, and after one year, T-cell counts and TCRbeta diversity were mostly ascribed to newly produced T cells. The apparently early recovery of alphabetaT-cell counts about two months after transplant reportedly depended on only several hundred rapidly expanded clones that came from non-depleted graft cells. In some patients, the high TCRbeta diversity seen at day 60 was put down to recipient T cells and intrathymic progenitors that had survived conditioning.

This clonotype showed up just a few times. Its antigen specificity is not known. No clone much larger than this one lies a single base away; base qualities are absent. Receptor libraries were prepared by PCR. Data came from an Illumina HiSeq 2500. Molecular barcoding was employed in the preparation of TCR libraries, with unique molecular identifiers being used to normalize TCRbeta repertoire quantification. The public reads were reanalyzed by TCRdb: fastp trimming at Q25, MiXCR alignment, in-frame beta chains only. Rows matching on CDR3 protein sequence are summarized as one entry with the most common DNA and genes. The sample profile shows fewer than 700,000 distinct CDR3 sequences; roughly 13% of them were found once. The top ten constitute about 2.2% of the sample. The CDR3 runs 12 amino acids, cysteine and phenylalanine included. Solely the CDR3 DNA is kept, with 36 bases framed from the first base. CDR1 and CDR2, per the germline V gene, are SGHTA and FQGNSA. V is pared back by 1 base and J by 8 bases, with 9 bases lying between the germline termini.

In the paper's terms, the treatment or condition label means: allogeneic hematopoietic cell transplantation with graft depleted of TCRalphabeta T cells and CD19 B cells. The children who served as transplant recipients had been given grafts of TCRalphabeta/CD19-depleted allogeneic hematopoietic cells. The chain is assembled from TRBV7-2 and TRBJ2-7; no D gene can be assigned with confidence. This TCR was recovered from a male patient younger than 18 who had a stem cell transplant for acute myeloid leukemia, so the T cells may come from the graft donor. Sequencing used PBMCs, mostly from graft donor cells, obtained 360 days after TCRalphabeta/CD19-depleted stem cell transplant. The CDR3 loop reads CASSLVGGKQYF. The sequenced DNA: TGTGCCAGCAGCTTAGTCGGCGGTAAGCAGTACTTC.